What follows is one T cell receptor (beta chain) and its context. Its matching antigen is unknown. The protocol was immunoSEQ multiplex PCR, while the TCRdb copy is restricted to in-frame clones and leaves out a portion. The sample records roughly 2,500,000 clones, roughly 93% being singletons. This sample was taken from a study of shared clonotypes between healthy human individuals. The germline CDR1 and CDR2 sequences are ENHRY and SYGVKD. This CDR3 has 19 amino acids. J lost 5 bases, V lost 0 bases, and 13 bases had no gene match. Study-wide points: The sampled material consisted only of blood, and tissue repertoires are likely to differ. Several donors showed sharing of 4.5% to 5% of naive CD4 clonotypes.

The receptor was isolated from a man younger than 30 in good health. Some clones in this sample may be carry-over from other donors' samples. The sequenced material came from naive CD4+ T cells from PBMCs. Subset in this sample: CD45RA+ positively selected. This sequence joins TRBV10-3 and TRBJ2-5, with 12 bases identical to TRBD2. CDR3 sequence reads: CAISESILAGGPRNETQYF. DNA of the CDR3: TGTGCCATCAGTGAGTCGATCCTAGCGGGAGGGCCAAGAAACGAGACCCAGTACTTC.